This T cell receptor (beta chain) is drawn from a study of control samples from healthy donors and cancer patients. Libraries were prepared by immunoSEQ multiplex PCR; TCRdb keeps only in-frame clonotypes and omits some of them. The repertoire holds about 150,000 clones, approximately 94% seen once, with 5.5% to 6% in the top ten. The CDR3 loop spans 13 amino acids. Deletions cut 5 bases from V and 2 bases from J, with 9 bases between. The chain recombines TRBV12-3 or TRBV12-4 with TRBJ1-2; D uncertain. This TCR came from a man aged 35-49 years in good health. Sequencing was carried out using blood. The CDR3, as DNA: TGTGCCAGCAGTCCCGGGTGGAACTATGGCTACACCTTC. Its protein is CASSPGWNYGYTF.